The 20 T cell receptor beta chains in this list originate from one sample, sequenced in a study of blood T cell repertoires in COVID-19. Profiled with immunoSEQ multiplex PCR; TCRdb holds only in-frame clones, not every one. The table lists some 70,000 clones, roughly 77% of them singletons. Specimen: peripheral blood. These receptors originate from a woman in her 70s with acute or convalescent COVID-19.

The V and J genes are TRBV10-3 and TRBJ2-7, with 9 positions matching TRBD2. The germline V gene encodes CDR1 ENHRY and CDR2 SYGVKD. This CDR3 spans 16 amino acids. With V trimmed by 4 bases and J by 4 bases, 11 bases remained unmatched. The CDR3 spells CAISGRGLSGGYEQYF. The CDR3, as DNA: TGTGCCATCAGTGGAAGGGGGCTAAGCGGGGGGTACGAGCAGTACTTC.

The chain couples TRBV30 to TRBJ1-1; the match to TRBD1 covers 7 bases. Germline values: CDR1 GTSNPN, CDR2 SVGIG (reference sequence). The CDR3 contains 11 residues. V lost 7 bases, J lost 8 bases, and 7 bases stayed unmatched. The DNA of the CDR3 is TGTGCCTCCCGACAGGGAAAAGAAGCTTTCTTT. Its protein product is CASRQGKEAFF.

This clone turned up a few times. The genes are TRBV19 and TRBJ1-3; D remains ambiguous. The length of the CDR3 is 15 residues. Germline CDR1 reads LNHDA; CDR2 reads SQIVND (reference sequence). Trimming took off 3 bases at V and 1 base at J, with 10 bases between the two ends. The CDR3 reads CASSIQAESGNTIYF. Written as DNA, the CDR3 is TGTGCCAGTAGTATCCAAGCCGAGTCTGGAAACACCATATATTTT.

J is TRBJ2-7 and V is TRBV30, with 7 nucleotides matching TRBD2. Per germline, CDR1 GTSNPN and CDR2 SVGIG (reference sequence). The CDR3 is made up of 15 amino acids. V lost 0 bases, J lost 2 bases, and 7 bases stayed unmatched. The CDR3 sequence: CAWSVGLAETYEQYF. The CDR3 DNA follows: TGTGCCTGGAGTGTCGGCCTAGCGGAGACCTACGAGCAGTACTTC.

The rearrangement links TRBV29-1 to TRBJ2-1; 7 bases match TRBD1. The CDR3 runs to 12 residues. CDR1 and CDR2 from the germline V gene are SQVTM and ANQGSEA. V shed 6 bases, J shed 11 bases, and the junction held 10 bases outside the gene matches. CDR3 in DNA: TGCAGCGTAGGGGGCGAAGCGAGGAAGCAGTTCTTC. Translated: CSVGGEARKQFF.

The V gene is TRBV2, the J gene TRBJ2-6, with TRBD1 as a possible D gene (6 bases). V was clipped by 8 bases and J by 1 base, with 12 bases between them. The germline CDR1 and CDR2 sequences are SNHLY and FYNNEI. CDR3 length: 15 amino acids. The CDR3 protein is CASGRGSSGANVLTF. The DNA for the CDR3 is TGTGCCAGCGGCAGGGGTTCATCTGGGGCCAACGTCCTGACTTTC.

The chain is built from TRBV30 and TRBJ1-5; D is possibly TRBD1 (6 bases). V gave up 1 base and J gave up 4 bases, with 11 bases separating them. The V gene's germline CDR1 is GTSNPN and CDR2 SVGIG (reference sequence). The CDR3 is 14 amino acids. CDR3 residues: CAWSEARGNQPQHF. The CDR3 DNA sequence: TGTGCCTGGAGTGAGGCCAGGGGTAATCAGCCCCAGCATTTT.

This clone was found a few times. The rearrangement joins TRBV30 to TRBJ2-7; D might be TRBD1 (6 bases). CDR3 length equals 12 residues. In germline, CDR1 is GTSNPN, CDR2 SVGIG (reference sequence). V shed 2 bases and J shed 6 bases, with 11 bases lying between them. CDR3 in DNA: TGTGCCTGGAGTATCACAGGGACCGAGCAGTACTTC. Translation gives CAWSITGTEQYF.

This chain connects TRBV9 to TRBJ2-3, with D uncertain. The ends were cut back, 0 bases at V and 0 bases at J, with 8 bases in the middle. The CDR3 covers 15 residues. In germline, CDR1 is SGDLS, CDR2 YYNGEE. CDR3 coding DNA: TGTGCCAGCAGCGTAGAATCGAGAAGCACAGATACGCAGTATTTT. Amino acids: CASSVESRSTDTQYF.

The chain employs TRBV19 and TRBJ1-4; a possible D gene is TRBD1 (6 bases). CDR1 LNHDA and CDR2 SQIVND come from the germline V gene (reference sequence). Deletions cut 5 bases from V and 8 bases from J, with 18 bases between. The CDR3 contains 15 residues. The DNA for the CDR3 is TGTGCCAGTAGTCCACAGGGCCCGATCTACGAAAAACTGTTTTTT. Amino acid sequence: CASSPQGPIYEKLFF.

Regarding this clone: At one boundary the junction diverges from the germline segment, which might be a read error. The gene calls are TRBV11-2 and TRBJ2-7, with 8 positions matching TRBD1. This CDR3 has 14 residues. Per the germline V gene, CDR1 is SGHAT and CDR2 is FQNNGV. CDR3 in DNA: TGTGCCAGCAGAGGGACAGGCGTTTCCTCCGAGCAGTACTTC. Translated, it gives CASRGTGVSSEQYF.

CDR3 amino acids: CAITEDRGRLGEQFF. CDR3 in DNA: TGTGCCATCACCGAAGACAGGGGGCGGCTTGGTGAGCAGTTCTTC. This chain uses TRBV10-3 with TRBJ2-1, with 10 positions matching TRBD1. The germline CDR1 and CDR2 sequences are ENHRY and SYGVKD. CDR3 length: 15 amino acids. V dropped 7 bases and J dropped 9; count of bases not matched to a gene: 12.

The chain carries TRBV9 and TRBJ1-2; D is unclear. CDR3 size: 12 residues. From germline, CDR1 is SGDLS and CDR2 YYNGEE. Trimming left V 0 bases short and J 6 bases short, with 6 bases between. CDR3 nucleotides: TGTGCCAGCAGCGTAGTGTTAGATGGCTACACCTTC. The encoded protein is CASSVVLDGYTF.

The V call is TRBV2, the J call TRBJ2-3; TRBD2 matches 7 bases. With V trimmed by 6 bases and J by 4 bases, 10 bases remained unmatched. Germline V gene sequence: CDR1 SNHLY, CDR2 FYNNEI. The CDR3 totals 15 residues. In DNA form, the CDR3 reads TGTGCCAGCAGCCCTTCGACTAGCCGCTCAGATACGCAGTATTTT. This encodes CASSPSTSRSDTQYF.

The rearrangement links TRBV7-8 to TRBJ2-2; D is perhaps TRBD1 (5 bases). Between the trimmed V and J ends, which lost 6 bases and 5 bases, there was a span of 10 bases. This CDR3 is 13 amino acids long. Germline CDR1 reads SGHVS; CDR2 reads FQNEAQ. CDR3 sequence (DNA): TGTGCCAGCAGGGGGCAGGTGACCGGGGAGCTGTTTTTT. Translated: CASRGQVTGELFF.

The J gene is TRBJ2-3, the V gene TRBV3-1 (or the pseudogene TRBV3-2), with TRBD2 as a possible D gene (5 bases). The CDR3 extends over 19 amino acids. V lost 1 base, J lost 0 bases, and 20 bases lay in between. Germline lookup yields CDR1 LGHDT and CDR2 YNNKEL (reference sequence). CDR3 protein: CASSQGAARGGSSTDTQYF. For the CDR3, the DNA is TGTGCCAGCAGCCAAGGTGCGGCGAGAGGAGGCTCGAGCACAGATACGCAGTATTTT.

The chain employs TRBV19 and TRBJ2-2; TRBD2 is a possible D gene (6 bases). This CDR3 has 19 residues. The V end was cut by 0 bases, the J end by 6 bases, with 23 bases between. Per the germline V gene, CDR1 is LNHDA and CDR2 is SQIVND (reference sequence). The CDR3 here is CASSIDPTELALKAGELFF. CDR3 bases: TGTGCCAGTAGTATAGATCCCACGGAACTAGCACTGAAGGCCGGGGAGCTGTTTTTT.

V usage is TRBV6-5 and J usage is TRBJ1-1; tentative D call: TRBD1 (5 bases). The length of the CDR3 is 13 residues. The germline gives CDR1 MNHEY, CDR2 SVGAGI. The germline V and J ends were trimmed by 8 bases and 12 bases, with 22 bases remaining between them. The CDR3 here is CASFTRSRPGTFF. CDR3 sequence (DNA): TGTGCCAGCTTCACCCGGAGCAGGCCAGGGACTTTCTTT.

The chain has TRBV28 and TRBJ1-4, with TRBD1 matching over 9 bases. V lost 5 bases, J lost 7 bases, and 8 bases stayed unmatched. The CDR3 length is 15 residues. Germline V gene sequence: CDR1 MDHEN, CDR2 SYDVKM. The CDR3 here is CASSPAGQGSEKLFF. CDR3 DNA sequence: TGTGCCAGCAGTCCCGCTGGACAGGGGAGTGAAAAACTGTTTTTT. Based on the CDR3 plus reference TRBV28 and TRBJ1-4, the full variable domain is DVKVTQSSRYLVKRTGEKVFLECVQDMDHENMFWYRQDPGLGLRLIYFSYDVKMKEKGDIPEGYSVSREKKERFSLILESASTNQTSMYLCASSPAGQGSEKLFFGSGTQLSVL.

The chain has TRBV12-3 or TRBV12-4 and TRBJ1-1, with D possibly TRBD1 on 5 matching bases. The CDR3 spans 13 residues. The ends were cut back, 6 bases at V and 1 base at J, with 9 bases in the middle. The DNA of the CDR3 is TGTGCCAGCAGGGAGGGGACGAACACTGAAGCTTTCTTT. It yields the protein CASREGTNTEAFF.